The source of this TCR beta chain is a study of blood T cell repertoires in COVID-19. Background on the study: Both acute and convalescent COVID-19 samples were obtained from the United States, Italy and Spain. Sample material is recorded as cDNA or gDNA derived from T cells, B-cell-depleted T cells, or PBMCs.

CDR1 SGHTS and CDR2 YDEGEE come from the germline V gene. Trimming pared 5 bases from V and 4 bases from J, leaving 12 bases between. The CDR3 runs to 13 residues. In the original analysis: Using reference gene primer amplification, nucleated cell counts were estimated. Profiling relied on immunoSEQ multiplex PCR, and the TCRdb table lists in-frame clones only, not all of them. The DNA gave D and trimming, while V, J and clone size come from that table. The profile covers about 150,000 clones, with 91% appearing a single time and approximately 0.59% taken by the ten largest. V and J are TRBV5-8 and TRBJ1-2; D perhaps matches TRBD1 (5 bases). What was sequenced was peripheral blood. This TCR was sampled from a man aged 50 to 60 with acute or convalescent COVID-19. The CDR3 loop reads CASSRRGIYGYTF. In DNA, the CDR3 is TGTGCCAGCAGTCGTAGGGGTATCTATGGCTACACCTTC.